What follows describes a single T cell receptor (beta chain). These data come from a study of control samples from healthy donors and cancer patients. Using immunoSEQ multiplex PCR, the repertoire was profiled, and TCRdb retains in-frame clones only, with some absent. Among 130,000 to 150,000 clones listed, 80% to 90% were seen once. CDR3 length: 14 residues. The junction had 4 bases not matched to a gene; V was cut back by 4 bases and J by 4 bases. Germline CDR1 is MDHEN and CDR2 is SYDVKM. The V gene is TRBV28, the J gene TRBJ1-5; 7 nucleotides line up with TRBD1. This clonotype originated in a woman aged 30 to 39 in good health. The sequenced sample was blood. CDR3 loop: CASSYLQGNQPQHF. The CDR3 nucleotides read TGTGCCAGCAGTTATCTACAGGGGAATCAGCCCCAGCATTTT. The full variable domain, in which reference TRBV28 and TRBJ1-5 provide the parts outside the CDR3, is DVKVTQSSRYLVKRTGEKVFLECVQDMDHENMFWYRQDPGLGLRLIYFSYDVKMKEKGDIPEGYSVSREKKERFSLILESASTNQTSMYLCASSYLQGNQPQHFGDGTRLSIL.